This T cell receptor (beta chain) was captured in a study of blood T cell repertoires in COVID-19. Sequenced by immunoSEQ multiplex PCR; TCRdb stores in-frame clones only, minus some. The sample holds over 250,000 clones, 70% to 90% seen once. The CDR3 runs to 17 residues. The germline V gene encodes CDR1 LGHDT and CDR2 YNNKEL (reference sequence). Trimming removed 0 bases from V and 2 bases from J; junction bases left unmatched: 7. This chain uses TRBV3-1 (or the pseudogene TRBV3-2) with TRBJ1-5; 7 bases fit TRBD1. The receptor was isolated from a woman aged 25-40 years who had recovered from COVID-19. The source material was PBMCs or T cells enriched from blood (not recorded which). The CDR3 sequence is CASSQEPHDRGNQPQHF. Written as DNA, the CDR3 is TGTGCCAGCAGCCAAGAACCGCATGACAGGGGCAATCAGCCCCAGCATTTT.